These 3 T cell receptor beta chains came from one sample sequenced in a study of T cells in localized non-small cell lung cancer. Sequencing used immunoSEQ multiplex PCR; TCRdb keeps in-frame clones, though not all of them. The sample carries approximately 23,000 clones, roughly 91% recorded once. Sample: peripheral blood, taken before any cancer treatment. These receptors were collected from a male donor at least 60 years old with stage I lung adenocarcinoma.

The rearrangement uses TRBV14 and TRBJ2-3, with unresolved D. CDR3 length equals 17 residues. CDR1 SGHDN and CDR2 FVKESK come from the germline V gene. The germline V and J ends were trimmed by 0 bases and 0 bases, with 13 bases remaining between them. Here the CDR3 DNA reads TGTGCCAGCAGCCAAGAACGGCTTGCGGCTAGCACAGATACGCAGTATTTT. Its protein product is CASSQERLAASTDTQYF.

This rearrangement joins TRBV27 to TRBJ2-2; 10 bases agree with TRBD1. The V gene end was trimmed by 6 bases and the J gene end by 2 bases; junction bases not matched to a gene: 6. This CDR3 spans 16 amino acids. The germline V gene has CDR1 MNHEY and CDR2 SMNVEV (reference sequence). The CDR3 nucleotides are TGTGCCAGCAGAAGGGGGACAGGGGCTAACACCGGGGAGCTGTTTTTT. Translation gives CASRRGTGANTGELFF.

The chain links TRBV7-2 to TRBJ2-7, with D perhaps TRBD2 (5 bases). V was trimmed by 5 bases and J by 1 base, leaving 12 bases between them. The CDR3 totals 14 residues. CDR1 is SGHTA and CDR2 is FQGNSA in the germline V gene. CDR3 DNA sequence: TGTGCCAGCAGCCGGGTTCGGGGTTCCTACGAGCAGTACTTC. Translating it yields CASSRVRGSYEQYF.